Listed here is a single T cell receptor beta chain. Some clones are missing from TCRdb's copy, which holds only in-frame ones; the method was immunoSEQ multiplex PCR. Of 300,000 to 400,000 clones detected, around nine tenths appear once; the ten largest clones hold 2.5% to 4%. These data come from a study of blood T cell repertoires in COVID-19. Overall study context: Samples of COVID-19 (acute and convalescent) were obtained from the United States, Italy and Spain. T cells, B-cell-depleted T cells, or PBMCs supplied cDNA or gDNA.

V lost 1 base and J lost 3, with 7 bases in between. Germline CDR1 SEHNR, CDR2 FQNEAQ (reference sequence). There are 14 residues in the CDR3. Sequenced sample: peripheral blood. This clonotype was obtained from a woman between 18 and 29 years old who had recovered from COVID-19. The chain employs TRBV7-9 and TRBJ2-1, with D hard to call. CDR3 DNA sequence: TGTGCCAGCAGCTTAGGTAGCAACTACAATGAGCAGTTCTTC. Translation: CASSLGSNYNEQFF.